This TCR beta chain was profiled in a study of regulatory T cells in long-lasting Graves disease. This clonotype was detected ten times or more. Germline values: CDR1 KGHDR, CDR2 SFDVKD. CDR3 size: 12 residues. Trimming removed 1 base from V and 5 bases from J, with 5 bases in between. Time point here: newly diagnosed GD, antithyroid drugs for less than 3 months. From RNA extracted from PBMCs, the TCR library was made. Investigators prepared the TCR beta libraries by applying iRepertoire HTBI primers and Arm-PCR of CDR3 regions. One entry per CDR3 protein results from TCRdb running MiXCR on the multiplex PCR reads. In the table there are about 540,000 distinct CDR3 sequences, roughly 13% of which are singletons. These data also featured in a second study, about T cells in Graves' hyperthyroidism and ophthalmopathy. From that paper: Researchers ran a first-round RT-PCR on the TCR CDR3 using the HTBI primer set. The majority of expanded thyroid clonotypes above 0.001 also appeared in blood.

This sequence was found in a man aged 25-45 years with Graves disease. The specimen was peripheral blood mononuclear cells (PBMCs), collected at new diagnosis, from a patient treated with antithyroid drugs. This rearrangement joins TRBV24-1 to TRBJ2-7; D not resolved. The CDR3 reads CATSDFANEQYF. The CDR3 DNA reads TGTGCCACCAGTGATTTTGCAAACGAGCAGTACTTC.